One and the same sample provided the 12 T cell receptor beta chains below, sequenced in a study of human T cells and chemical hapten exposure. Time point described: patch test 1, 2 weeks after DPC sensitization. The sample's treatment: therapeutic diphenylcyclopropenone sensitization with weekly scalp DPC. One entry per CDR3 protein, called by TCRdb with MiXCR from the RACE reads. The sample lists 300,000 to 350,000 distinct CDR3 sequences, roughly 6.9% occurring once. The starting material was whole blood, obtained in connection with sensitization to the hapten diphenylcyclopropenone (DPC). These receptors were collected from a woman under 30 with alopecia areata. Some clones in this sample may be carry-over from other donors' samples.

The chain recombines TRBV6-2 or TRBV6-3 with TRBJ2-7; the D gene is possibly TRBD2 (6 bases). Germline CDR1 and CDR2: MNHEY and SVGEGT. The CDR3 has 13 amino acids. Trimming took off 7 bases at V and 2 bases at J, with 12 bases between the two ends. The CDR3, as DNA: TGTGCCAGCAAAGAACTAGCCGCCTACGAGCAGTACTTC. Its translation: CASKELAAYEQYF.

Only a few counts were recorded for this clonotype. The rearrangement joins TRBV6-5 to TRBJ2-3, with a tentative D call TRBD2 (6 bases). CDR3 length: 14 amino acids. The V end lost 6 bases, the J end lost 0 bases, and 10 bases lay between the germline ends. CDR1 and CDR2 from the germline V gene are MNHEY and SVGAGI. The CDR3 region is CASRMGTSTDTQYF. DNA of the CDR3: TGTGCCAGCAGGATGGGGACTAGCACAGATACGCAGTATTTT.

The gene calls are TRBV6-6 and TRBJ2-3, with D perhaps assigned TRBD1 or TRBD2 (5 bases each). The CDR3 is 12 residues long. V lost 11 bases to trimming and J lost 9 bases, with 18 bases between them. Germline lookup yields CDR1 MNHNY and CDR2 SVGAGI (reference sequence). The CDR3 nucleotides are TGTGCCGGTACAACGGGGACCGGCACGCAGTATTTT. The encoded protein is CAGTTGTGTQYF.

This clonotype was counted ten times or more. The genes are TRBV7-6 and TRBJ2-7; D might be TRBD1 (5 bases). The CDR3 has 13 amino acids. V was clipped by 11 bases and J by 2 bases, with 16 bases between them. CDR1 and CDR2 from the germline V gene are SGHVS and FNYEAQ. The CDR3 here is CAPPGRATYEQYF. The CDR3 DNA reads as TGTGCCCCCCCAGGCAGGGCCACCTACGAGCAGTACTTC.

This clonotype appeared many times. The chain is built from TRBV4-1 and TRBJ1-6; the D gene is possibly TRBD1 (6 bases). The V end was cut by 2 bases, the J end by 7 bases, with 18 bases between. Per germline, CDR1 MGHRA and CDR2 YSYEKL. The CDR3 loop spans 17 amino acids. For the CDR3, the DNA is TGCGCCAGCAGCCAACCAGAGAAACAGGGCATGAATTCACCCCTCCACTTT. This sequence encodes CASSQPEKQGMNSPLHF.

This clonotype was seen only a few times. The rearrangement uses TRBV6-1 and TRBJ2-7; 12 bases map to TRBD1. Per the germline V gene, CDR1 is MNHNS and CDR2 is SASEGT. The CDR3 is made up of 16 amino acids. J lost 5 bases, V lost 2 bases, and 7 bases had no gene match. The CDR3 DNA follows: TGTGCCAGCAGTGAACCCCCGGGACAGGGGGCCCACGAGCAGTACTTC. This codes for CASSEPPGQGAHEQYF.

This clonotype was observed a handful of times. V gene TRBV7-6 combines with J gene TRBJ1-4; D is ambiguous. Trimming stripped 5 bases from V and 14 bases from J, with 18 bases between. This CDR3 contains 13 residues. Per germline, CDR1 SGHVS and CDR2 FNYEAQ. CDR3 loop: CASSPPTEGSLFF. The CDR3 nucleotides are TGTGCCAGCAGCCCCCCCACCGAAGGGTCCCTGTTTTTT.

This chain uses TRBV28 with TRBJ2-5, with D perhaps assigned TRBD1 or TRBD2 (6 bases each). The CDR3 has 15 amino acids. V lost 4 bases, J lost 9 bases, and 21 bases lay in between. Germline V gene sequence: CDR1 MDHEN, CDR2 SYDVKM. The chain's CDR3 is CASSSWGAGGMAQYF. CDR3 coding DNA: TGTGCCAGCAGTTCATGGGGGGCCGGGGGCATGGCCCAGTACTTC.

The rearrangement links TRBV4-3 to TRBJ1-5, with TRBD1 matching over 9 bases. Germline V CDR1 and CDR2: LGHNA, YSLEER. CDR3 length equals 15 residues. The trim removed 1 base at V and 7 bases at J, leaving 5 bases unmatched. In nucleotides, the CDR3 is TGCGCCAGCAGCCAAGCACAGGGGGCACGGCAGCCCCAGCATTTT. As protein: CASSQAQGARQPQHF.

The rearrangement joins TRBV20-1 to TRBJ2-5; possible D gene TRBD2, 6 bases. Germline V gene data show CDR1 as DFQATT and CDR2 as SNEGSKA (reference sequence). V shed 1 base and J shed 5 bases, with 14 bases lying between them. The CDR3 consists of 14 residues. CDR3: CSARGLDRLETQYF. CDR3 coding DNA: TGCAGTGCTAGAGGACTAGATCGTTTGGAGACCCAGTACTTC.

This clonotype was recorded many times. The chain combines TRBV5-1 with TRBJ1-4; TRBD1 might be the D (6 bases). The V and J ends lost 10 bases and 6 bases respectively, with 19 bases between them. This CDR3 region has 14 residues. CDR1 and CDR2 from the germline V gene are SGHRS and YFSETQ. The chain's CDR3 is CAHWGAGKHEKLFF. For the CDR3, the DNA is TGCGCCCACTGGGGGGCAGGGAAACATGAAAAACTGTTTTTT.

In its sample, this clonotype was seen many times. V is TRBV7-2 and J is TRBJ2-5; tentatively, D is TRBD1 (5 bases). Germline CDR1 and CDR2: SGHTA and FQGNSA. The CDR3 runs 14 residues. V was shortened by 5 bases and J by 0 bases, with 10 bases between the two germline ends. CDR3 sequence reads: CASSRKQDQETQYF. CDR3 in DNA: TGTGCCAGCAGCCGCAAACAGGACCAAGAGACCCAGTACTTC.